This TCR beta chain derives from a study of CD8 T cells in ankylosing spondylitis. The study, taken as a whole, reports: Disease-linked clones were found to be CD8+ and relatively rare in peripheral blood. Some motif variants had been reported before (in reactive arthritis synovial fluid and blood). As reported, disease-linked clones showed significant enrichment in matched ankylosing spondylitis synovial fluid.

The ends were cut back, 7 bases at V and 3 bases at J, with 10 bases in the middle. CDR3 length: 11 residues. CDR1 is DFQATT and CDR2 is SNEGSKA in the germline V gene (reference sequence). Quantitative 5'-RACE with molecular barcodes was used to make the TCR beta libraries. Using its own MiXCR run on the 5' RACE reads, TCRdb lists one record per CDR3 protein. The sample yields some 87,000 distinct CDR3 sequences, around 25% seen once. This clonotype was seen a handful of times. The antigen remains unidentified. The J gene is TRBJ2-7, the V gene TRBV20-1; D remains ambiguous. The sequenced sample consisted of blood, either unsorted or a sorted T cell fraction (not recorded which). The receptor was isolated from a male donor with ankylosing spondylitis or in good health (not recorded which). The CDR3 coding sequence is TGCAGTGTGCCGGGTGTCTACGAGCAGTACTTC. Translation: CSVPGVYEQYF.